One and the same sample provided the 30 T cell receptor beta chains below, sequenced in a study of blood T cell repertoires in COVID-19. The assay was immunoSEQ multiplex PCR, and TCRdb's table has in-frame clones only and misses some. Of more than 95,000 clones listed, about 80% are singletons. The sample consisted of peripheral blood. These receptors were collected from a human donor in a cohort sampled during active or convalescent COVID-19.

V and J are TRBV19 and TRBJ1-1; maybe TRBD1 (6 bases). In germline, CDR1 is LNHDA, CDR2 SQIVND (reference sequence). Trimming pared 7 bases from V and 5 bases from J, leaving 11 bases between. The CDR3 extends over 12 amino acids. The CDR3 DNA reads as TGTGCCAGTAATAGGGGGAAAACTGAAGCTTTCTTT. This translates into CASNRGKTEAFF.

The chain recombines TRBV6-5 with TRBJ1-1, with D perhaps matching TRBD1 (6 bases). CDR1 is MNHEY, CDR2 SVGAGI, per germline. With 7 bases removed from V and 3 bases from J, the gap between germline ends came to 12 bases. The CDR3 is 13 amino acids. DNA of the CDR3: TGTGCCAGCACCGTCAGGGGCGACACTGAAGCTTTCTTT. It is translated as CASTVRGDTEAFF.

This chain joins TRBV30 and TRBJ1-1; weak D call: TRBD1 (5 bases). V was cut by 3 bases and J by 3 bases, with 17 bases left in between. CDR3 length: 15 amino acids. Germline loops: CDR1 GTSNPN, CDR2 SVGIG (reference sequence). The CDR3 loop is CAWRQDHRGDTEAFF. The CDR3 DNA reads TGTGCCTGGAGACAGGACCACCGGGGGGACACTGAAGCTTTCTTT.

V and J are TRBV6-5 and TRBJ1-2, with D unclear. V was trimmed by 5 bases and J by 3 bases, leaving 16 bases between them. Germline V CDR1 and CDR2: MNHEY, SVGAGI. This CDR3 comprises 15 residues. The CDR3 region has the DNA TGTGCCAGCAGTAACCCTTTGGGGAGTGACTATGGCTACACCTTC. Its translation: CASSNPLGSDYGYTF.

The rearrangement uses TRBV9 and TRBJ1-2; TRBD1 aligns across 7 bases. The germline gives CDR1 SGDLS, CDR2 YYNGEE. Trimming cost V 4 bases and J 5 bases; bases outside gene matches: 11. The CDR3 consists of 15 residues. The CDR3 DNA is TGTGCCAGCAGCAGGATGGACAGGTTACCGTATGGCTACACCTTC. This gives the protein CASSRMDRLPYGYTF.

V and J are TRBV7-3 and TRBJ2-1; perhaps TRBD2 as D (7 bases). Germline CDR1 and CDR2: SGHTA and FQGTGA. CDR3 length: 18 amino acids. V was shortened by 1 base and J by 3 bases, with 19 bases between the two germline ends. The CDR3 spells CASSLIGGGFNVYNEQFF. CDR3 sequence (DNA): TGTGCCAGCAGCTTAATCGGCGGGGGCTTTAACGTCTACAATGAGCAGTTCTTC.

V and J are TRBV5-8 and TRBJ2-7; D not certain. Germline CDR1 reads SGHTS; CDR2 reads YDEGEE. This CDR3 region has 11 residues. Trimming pared 4 bases from V and 2 bases from J, leaving 4 bases between. The CDR3 spells CASSPTYEQYF. The CDR3 DNA sequence: TGTGCCAGCAGCCCTACCTACGAGCAGTACTTC. The whole variable domain, filled in from reference TRBV5-8 and TRBJ2-7, reads EAGVTQSPTHLIKTRGQQATLRCSPISGHTSVYWYQQALGLGLQFLLWYDEGEERNRGNFPPRFSGRQFPNYSSELNVNALELEDSALYLCASSPTYEQYFGPGTRLTVT.

By share of the sample, this clone is medium-sized. This chain links TRBV9 with TRBJ2-3, with a possible D match to TRBD1 (6 bases). The CDR3 spans 14 residues. The germline CDR1 and CDR2 sequences are SGDLS and YYNGEE. Trimming took off 0 bases at V and 11 bases at J, with 16 bases between the two ends. CDR3 sequence (DNA): TGTGCCAGCAGCGTAGGGGGACACTCGGGTGAGCAGTATTTT. The encoded protein is CASSVGGHSGEQYF.

This chain connects TRBV12-5 to TRBJ1-5, with D possibly TRBD1 on 6 matching bases. The length of the CDR3 is 15 residues. V lost 7 bases and J 0 bases, leaving 13 bases between the germline ends. Germline lookup yields CDR1 LGHNT and CDR2 FRNRAP. The CDR3 spells CASAQDRYSNQPQHF. In nucleotides, the CDR3 is TGTGCTAGTGCCCAGGACAGATATAGCAATCAGCCCCAGCATTTT.

The chain has TRBV5-8 and TRBJ2-1, with 11 nucleotides matching TRBD2. The CDR3 extends over 17 amino acids. The V gene end was trimmed by 1 base and the J gene end by 5 bases; junction bases not matched to a gene: 8. Per germline, CDR1 SGHTS and CDR2 YDEGEE. CDR3 sequence reads: CASSLYLAGGSNNEQFF. The CDR3, as DNA: TGTGCCAGCAGCTTGTACTTAGCGGGAGGGTCGAACAATGAGCAGTTCTTC.

CDR3: CASSVQTGGTGVTEAFF. CDR3 nucleotide sequence: TGTGCCAGTAGTGTACAGACAGGAGGAACTGGGGTGACTGAAGCTTTCTTT. V usage is TRBV19 and J usage is TRBJ1-1, with D perhaps TRBD1 (6 bases). Trimming cost V 5 bases and J 5 bases, with 24 bases left between them. Germline V lookup: CDR1 LNHDA, CDR2 SQIVND (reference sequence). The CDR3 has 17 residues.

This rearrangement joins TRBV7-3 to TRBJ2-3; 7 nucleotides line up with TRBD2. The ends lost 5 bases at V and 2 bases at J; junction bases unmatched: 7. The germline V gene has CDR1 SGHTA and CDR2 FQGTGA. The CDR3 is 15 residues long. CDR3 protein: CASSPVGGFTDTQYF. CDR3 coding DNA: TGTGCCAGCAGCCCCGTGGGAGGGTTCACAGATACGCAGTATTTT. The entire variable domain, with the rest obtained from reference TRBV7-3 and TRBJ2-3, is as follows: GAGVSQTPSNKVTEKGKYVELRCDPISGHTALYWYRQSLGQGPEFLIYFQGTGAADDSGLPNDRFFAVRPEGSVSTLKIQRTERGDSAVYLCASSPVGGFTDTQYFGPGTRLTVL.

The J gene is TRBJ2-3, the V gene TRBV11-1, with no clear D. Germline V gives CDR1 SGHAT, CDR2 FQDESV (reference sequence). The CDR3 covers 14 residues. The germline V and J ends were trimmed by 5 bases and 2 bases, with 11 bases remaining between them. The CDR3 DNA reads as TGTGCCAGCAGCATCCAGGTTTTCACAGATACGCAGTATTTT. Its protein is CASSIQVFTDTQYF.

J is TRBJ1-4 and V is TRBV10-3, with TRBD1 identical over 9 bases. Germline CDR1 reads ENHRY; CDR2 reads SYGVKD. J lost 0 bases, V lost 4 bases, and 6 bases had no gene match. This CDR3 comprises 17 residues. The chain's CDR3 is CAISAGRTGATNEKLFF. CDR3 coding DNA: TGTGCCATCAGTGCCGGTAGGACAGGGGCAACTAATGAAAAACTGTTTTTT.

The chain joins TRBV24-1 to TRBJ1-2; D gene ambiguous. The CDR3 spans 15 residues. V was shortened by 4 bases and J by 0 bases, with 11 bases between the two germline ends. From germline, CDR1 is KGHDR and CDR2 SFDVKD. The CDR3 spells CATSDPTRANYGYTF. The CDR3 nucleotides are TGTGCCACCAGTGACCCGACGCGGGCTAACTATGGCTACACCTTC.

This chain joins TRBV6-6 and TRBJ1-1; 11 positions agree with TRBD1. V lost 6 bases, J lost 4 bases, and 7 bases stayed unmatched. Germline values: CDR1 MNHNY, CDR2 SVGAGI (reference sequence). CDR3 length: 15 residues. DNA of the CDR3: TGTGCCAGCAGACCCGGACAGGGGGCAAGCACTGAAGCTTTCTTT. Protein product: CASRPGQGASTEAFF.

This clone was picked up a small number of times. The V gene is TRBV29-1, the J gene TRBJ1-2, with 7 bases lining up with TRBD1. This CDR3 contains 14 residues. In germline, CDR1 is SQVTM, CDR2 ANQGSEA. V shed 3 bases and J 7 bases; nucleotides not matched to a gene: 11. DNA for the CDR3: TGCAGCGTTGAGATGGGACAGCGGTGGAGTGGCTACACCTTC. Translation gives CSVEMGQRWSGYTF.

The chain employs TRBV20-1 and TRBJ2-5, with D tentatively TRBD1 (5 bases). Germline V lookup: CDR1 DFQATT, CDR2 SNEGSKA (reference sequence). CDR3 length: 13 residues. Trimming pared 3 bases from V and 5 bases from J, leaving 13 bases between. For the CDR3, the DNA is TGCAGTGCTAGTCGCCTCCCAGGGGAGACCCAGTACTTC. Protein: CSASRLPGETQYF.

The chain recombines TRBV2 with TRBJ2-2, with 12 bases fitting TRBD2. Trimming took 6 bases from V and 7 from J; bases not matched to a gene: 6. The CDR3 has 15 amino acids. The germline V gene encodes CDR1 SNHLY and CDR2 FYNNEI. In DNA form, the CDR3 reads TGTGCCAGCAGCGTGACTAGCGGGGGTATCGGGGAGCTGTTTTTT. This gives the protein CASSVTSGGIGELFF.

DNA for the CDR3: TGTGCCAGTACTCTAAGGGGGCTAAACCCGGGTGGCTACACCTTC. The encoded protein is CASTLRGLNPGGYTF. V and J are TRBV19 and TRBJ1-2, with 7 bases matching TRBD1. V was clipped by 7 bases and J by 7 bases; unmatched bases: 15. The V gene's germline CDR1 is LNHDA and CDR2 SQIVND (reference sequence). This CDR3 region has 15 residues.

The chain combines TRBV29-1 with TRBJ2-3; TRBD1 agrees at 9 bases. This CDR3 contains 14 residues. V trimming: 6 bases; J trimming: 2 bases; junction bases outside the gene matches: 6. The germline gives CDR1 SQVTM, CDR2 ANQGSEA. The CDR3 sequence: CSVAGQGNTDTQYF. In DNA, the CDR3 is TGCAGCGTCGCGGGACAGGGAAACACAGATACGCAGTATTTT.

The CDR3 DNA reads as TGTGCCAGCAGCCCCCGCAGCGGGGGGTGGTACGAGCAGTACTTC. It encodes CASSPRSGGWYEQYF. This rearrangement joins TRBV11-1 to TRBJ2-7, with TRBD2 matching 9 bases. The CDR3 length is 15 residues. Germline V CDR1 and CDR2: SGHAT, FQDESV (reference sequence). V lost 5 bases to trimming and J lost 4 bases; unmatched junction nucleotides: 9.

The genes are TRBV24-1 and TRBJ1-5; unclear D gene. The germline CDR1 and CDR2 sequences are KGHDR and SFDVKD. V lost 2 bases and J 5 bases, leaving 9 bases between the germline ends. There are 14 residues in the CDR3. The CDR3 loop reads CATSDSPGYQPQHF. CDR3 DNA sequence: TGTGCCACCAGTGATTCCCCGGGGTATCAGCCCCAGCATTTT.

V gene TRBV11-3 combines with J gene TRBJ2-5; 7 bases match TRBD2. This CDR3 has 18 amino acids. CDR1 and CDR2 from the germline V gene are SGHNT and YENEEA. Trimming took 2 bases from V and 0 from J; bases not matched to a gene: 12. The CDR3 sequence: CASSLYHASGVYQETQYF. CDR3 sequence (DNA): TGTGCCAGCAGCTTATATCACGCAAGCGGGGTGTACCAAGAGACCCAGTACTTC.

This chain links TRBV6-1 with TRBJ1-3; no definite D call. The CDR3 totals 13 residues. Trimming stripped 2 bases from V and 4 bases from J, with 6 bases between. Looked up from germline, CDR1 is MNHNS and CDR2 is SASEGT. In DNA, the CDR3 is TGTGCCAGCAGTGAATTGGCAGGAAACACCATATATTTT. It codes for CASSELAGNTIYF.

This CDR3 is CASSRIGQGGGKFF. As DNA, the CDR3 is TGCGCCAGCAGCCGGATAGGACAGGGGGGAGGCAAGTTCTTC. The V and J genes are TRBV4-1 and TRBJ2-1; 10 bases fit TRBD1. Germline V gene sequence: CDR1 MGHRA, CDR2 YSYEKL. The CDR3 has 14 residues. The V gene end was trimmed by 4 bases and the J gene end by 14 bases; junction bases not matched to a gene: 11.

The V call is TRBV28, the J call TRBJ2-2; tentatively, D is TRBD1 (5 bases). CDR3 length equals 14 residues. The V end was cut by 7 bases, the J end by 6 bases, with 15 bases between. Germline V gene sequence: CDR1 MDHEN, CDR2 SYDVKM. The CDR3 sequence: CASMSGLISGELFF. For the CDR3, the DNA is TGTGCCAGCATGTCAGGGTTGATTTCCGGGGAGCTGTTTTTT.

This chain uses TRBV3-1 (or the pseudogene TRBV3-2) with TRBJ2-2; no definite D call. There are 15 residues in the CDR3. Germline V lookup: CDR1 LGHDT, CDR2 YNNKEL (reference sequence). V was pared by 4 bases and J by 4 bases, with 13 bases between. The DNA of the CDR3 is TGTGCCAGCAGCCCATGGCCAGTTACCACCGGGGAGCTGTTTTTT. Translating it yields CASSPWPVTTGELFF.

The V and J genes are TRBV12-3 or TRBV12-4 and TRBJ2-7; 12 bases fit TRBD2. This CDR3 spans 13 amino acids. V lost 9 bases to trimming and J lost 2 bases; unmatched junction nucleotides: 2. The CDR3 sequence is CASGTSGPYEQYF. The DNA for the CDR3 is TGTGCCAGTGGGACTAGCGGGCCCTACGAGCAGTACTTC.

This clone was seen more than once but under ten times. This chain uses TRBV5-1 with TRBJ1-6, with D possibly TRBD1 on 5 matching bases. Germline lookup yields CDR1 SGHRS and CDR2 YFSETQ. The CDR3 runs 14 residues. Trimming left V 3 bases short and J 7 bases short, with 11 bases between. The CDR3 protein is CASSSGLMNSPLHF. The CDR3 DNA reads TGCGCCAGCAGCTCAGGGCTGATGAATTCACCCCTCCACTTT. Complete variable domain (other parts from reference TRBV5-1 and TRBJ1-6): KAGVTQTPRYLIKTRGQQVTLSCSPISGHRSVSWYQQTPGQGLQFLFEYFSETQRNKGNFPGRFSGRQFSNSRSEMNVSTLELGDSALYLCASSSGLMNSPLHFGNGTRLTVT.